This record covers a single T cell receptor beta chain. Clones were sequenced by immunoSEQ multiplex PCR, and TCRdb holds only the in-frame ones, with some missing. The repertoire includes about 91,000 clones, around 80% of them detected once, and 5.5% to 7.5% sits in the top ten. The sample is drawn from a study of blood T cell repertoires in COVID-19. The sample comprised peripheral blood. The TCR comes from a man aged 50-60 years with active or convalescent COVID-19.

The CDR3 nucleotides are TGTGCCAGCAGCTTAGACGCGGGACGCACTAGCACAGATACGCAGTATTTT. The encoded protein is CASSLDAGRTSTDTQYF. The J gene is TRBJ2-3, the V gene TRBV7-2; tentatively, D is TRBD2 (6 bases). This CDR3 contains 17 residues. The V gene's germline CDR1 is SGHTA and CDR2 FQGNSA. Trimming pared 1 base from V and 0 bases from J, leaving 14 bases between.